This T cell receptor (beta chain) is from a study of early T cells in non-severe SARS-CoV-2 infection. Germline V gene data show CDR1 as LGHDT and CDR2 as YNNKEL (reference sequence). V was cut by 7 bases and J by 5 bases, with 21 bases left in between. The CDR3 is made up of 15 amino acids. Concerning this clonotype: With a much larger clone just one base away, this may be a read error.

MiXCR, applied by TCRdb to the 5' RACE reads, yields one record per CDR3 protein. Of about 70,000 distinct CDR3 sequences in the sample, approximately 13% were seen once. The receptor comes from an adult who was a healthcare worker with PCR-confirmed SARS-CoV-2 infection or an uninfected control (not recorded which). The chain employs TRBV3-1 and TRBJ2-7; a possible D gene is TRBD1 (6 bases). Sequenced sample: whole blood. The CDR3 reads CASNLNRVRLNEQYF. The CDR3 nucleotides are TGTGCCAGCAACCTGAACAGGGTTCGTCTTAACGAGCAGTACTTC.